This T cell receptor (beta chain) was documented in a study of blood T cell repertoires in COVID-19. The overall study: Sites in the United States, Italy and Spain provided acute and convalescent COVID-19 samples.

This CDR3 is built from 16 residues. CDR1 is MNHEY, CDR2 SVGAGI, per germline. Trimming pared 0 bases from V and 5 bases from J, leaving 13 bases between. The assay was immunoSEQ multiplex PCR, and TCRdb's table has in-frame clones only and misses some. The sample consists of under 90,000 clones, roughly nine tenths of them appearing once. The clonotype comes from a man between 60 and 75 years old with acute or convalescent COVID-19. The specimen sequenced was peripheral blood. This sequence joins TRBV6-5 and TRBJ1-4, with TRBD1 as a possible D gene (6 bases). CDR3 coding DNA: TGTGCCAGCAGTTACTCCTCACAGGGAGCAAATGAAAAACTGTTTTTT. Translated, it gives CASSYSSQGANEKLFF.